This is a list of T cell receptor beta chains from one sample in a study of OX40 agonist ivuxolimab in advanced cancers. Some clones are missing from TCRdb's copy, which holds only in-frame ones; the method was immunoSEQ multiplex PCR. The repertoire holds roughly 36,000 clones, with 80% to 85% as singletons. The sequences come from CD4+ or CD8+ T cells sorted from blood, collected in a trial of the OX40 agonist ivuxolimab. The receptors stem from an adult with an advanced solid tumor such as melanoma, head and neck, liver or kidney cancer. Each CDR3 is given without its conserved first and last residue. A row's size may be missing; if present it is once, few, many or a size class.

TRBJ2-3	NA	TRBV27	ASSAGGASTDTQY
TRBJ2-5	few	TRBV19	ASRKDRGGETQY
NA	NA	TRBV28	ASRLAGGPEQY
TRBJ1-2	NA	TRBV29-1	SVLRQRSGFDYGYT
TRBJ1-1	NA	TRBV30	AWELGHTNTEAF
TRBJ2-2	NA	TRBV19	ASSITLVAGEGTGELF
TRBJ2-2	once	TRBV30	AWSRGVSTGELF
TRBJ1-6	once	TRBV6-5	ASSVVNNSPLH
TRBJ2-5	NA	TRBV5-1	ASSKGTALQETQY
TRBJ1-2	NA	TRBV7-9	ASSHSGGYGYT
TRBJ2-3	NA	TRBV27	ASSLSKGGGTDTQY
TRBJ2-1	few	TRBV6-4	ASSQDRGRIDEQF
TRBJ2-2	NA	TRBV7-9	ASSVGHGELF
TRBJ1-5	NA	TRBV21-1	ASSPKADPHSLLGNSNQPQH
TRBJ2-1	NA	TRBV4-2	ASSQVLGSYNEQF
TRBJ1-2	NA	TRBV2	ASRGDSQNYGYT
TRBJ1-3	once	TRBV30	AWTPLGQDRGNTIY
TRBJ2-1	few	TRBV7-2	ASSLLDRYNEQF
TRBJ1-1	NA	TRBV7-2	ASSLAQGQAQAF
TRBJ1-2	NA	TRBV5-1	ASSLGVGGRGHGYT